Here is one T cell receptor beta chain with its context. The sample is drawn from a study of blood T cell repertoires in COVID-19. Trimming took 3 bases from V and 1 from J, leaving 12 bases between them. This CDR3 contains 15 residues. The V gene's germline CDR1 is SGHDT and CDR2 YYEEEE. The repertoire was sequenced with immunoSEQ multiplex PCR; TCRdb's copy has only in-frame clones and lacks some. The sample includes some 150,000 clones, 80% to 90% of them seen just once. The J gene is TRBJ2-3, the V gene TRBV5-6; D possibly corresponds to TRBD2 (6 bases). This receptor was taken from a man aged 35 to 55 with acute or convalescent COVID-19. Sample: peripheral blood. CDR3 in amino acids: CASSSWDFGTDTQYF. CDR3 DNA sequence: TGTGCCAGCAGCTCCTGGGACTTCGGCACAGATACGCAGTATTTT.